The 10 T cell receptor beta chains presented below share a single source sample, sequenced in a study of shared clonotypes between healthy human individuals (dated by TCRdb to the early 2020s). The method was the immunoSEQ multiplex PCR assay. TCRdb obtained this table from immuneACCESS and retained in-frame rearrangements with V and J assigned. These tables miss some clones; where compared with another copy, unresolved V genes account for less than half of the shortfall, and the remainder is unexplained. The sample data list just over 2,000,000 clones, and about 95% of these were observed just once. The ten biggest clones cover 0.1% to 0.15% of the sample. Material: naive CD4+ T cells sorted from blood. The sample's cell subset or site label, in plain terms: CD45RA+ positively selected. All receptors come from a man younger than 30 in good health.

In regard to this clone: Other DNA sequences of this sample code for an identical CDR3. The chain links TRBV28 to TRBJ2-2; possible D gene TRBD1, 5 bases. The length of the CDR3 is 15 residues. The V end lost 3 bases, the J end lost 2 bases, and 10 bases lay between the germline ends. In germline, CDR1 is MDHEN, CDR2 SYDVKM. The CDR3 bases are TGTGCCAGCAGTTTTGGCAGGGTAAACACCGGGGAGCTGTTTTTT. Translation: CASSFGRVNTGELFF.

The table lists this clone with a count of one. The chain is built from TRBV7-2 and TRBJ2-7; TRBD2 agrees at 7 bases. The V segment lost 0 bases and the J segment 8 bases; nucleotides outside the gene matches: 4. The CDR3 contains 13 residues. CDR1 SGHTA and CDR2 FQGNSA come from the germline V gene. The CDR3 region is CASSLAGGPKQYF. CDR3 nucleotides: TGTGCCAGCAGCTTAGCGGGAGGGCCTAAGCAGTACTTC.

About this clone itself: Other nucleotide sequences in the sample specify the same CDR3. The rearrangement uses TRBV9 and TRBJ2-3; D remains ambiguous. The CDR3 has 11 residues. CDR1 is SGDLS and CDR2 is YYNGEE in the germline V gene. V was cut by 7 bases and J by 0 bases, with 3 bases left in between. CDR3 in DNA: TGTGCCAGCCGTAGCACAGATACGCAGTATTTT. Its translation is CASRSTDTQYF.

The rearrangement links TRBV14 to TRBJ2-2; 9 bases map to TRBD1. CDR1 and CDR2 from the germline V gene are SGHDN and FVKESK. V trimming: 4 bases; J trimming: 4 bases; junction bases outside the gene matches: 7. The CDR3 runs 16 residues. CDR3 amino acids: CASSPGQGRGTGELFF. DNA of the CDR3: TGTGCCAGCAGCCCGGGACAGGGAAGGGGCACCGGGGAGCTGTTTTTT. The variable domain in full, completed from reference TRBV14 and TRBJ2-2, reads EAGVTQFPSHSVIEKGQTVTLRCDPISGHDNLYWYRRVMGKEIKFLLHFVKESKQDESGMPNNRFLAERTGGTYSTLKVQPAELEDSGVYFCASSPGQGRGTGELFFGEGSRLTVL.

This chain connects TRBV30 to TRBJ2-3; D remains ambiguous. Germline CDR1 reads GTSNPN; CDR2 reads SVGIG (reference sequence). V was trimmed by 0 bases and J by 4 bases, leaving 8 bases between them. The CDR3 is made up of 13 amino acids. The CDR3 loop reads CAWSVGVPDTQYF. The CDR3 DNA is TGTGCCTGGAGTGTAGGTGTGCCAGATACGCAGTATTTT. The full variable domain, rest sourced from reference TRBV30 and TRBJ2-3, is SQTIHQWPATLVQPVGSPLSLECTVEGTSNPNLYWYRQAAGRGLQLLFYSVGIGQISSEVPQNLSASRPQDRQFILSSKKLLLSDSGFYLCAWSVGVPDTQYFGPGTRLTVL.

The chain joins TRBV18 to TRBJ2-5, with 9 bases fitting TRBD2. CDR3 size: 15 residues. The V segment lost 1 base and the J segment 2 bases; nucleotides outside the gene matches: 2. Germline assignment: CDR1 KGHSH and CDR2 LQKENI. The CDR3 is CASSPQSGGQETQYF. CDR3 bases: TGTGCCAGCTCACCACAGAGCGGGGGGCAAGAGACCCAGTACTTC. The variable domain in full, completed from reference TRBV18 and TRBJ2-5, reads NAGVMQNPRHLVRRRGQEARLRCSPMKGHSHVYWYRQLPEEGLKFMVYLQKENIIDESGMPKERFSAEFPKEGPSILRIQQVVRGDSAAYFCASSPQSGGQETQYFGPGTRLLVL.

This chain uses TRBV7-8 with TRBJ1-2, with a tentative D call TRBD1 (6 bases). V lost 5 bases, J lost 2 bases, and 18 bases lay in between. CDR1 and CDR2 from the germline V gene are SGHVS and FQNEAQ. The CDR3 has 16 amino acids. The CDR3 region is CASSKERGAENYGYTF. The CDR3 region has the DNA TGTGCCAGCAGCAAAGAGCGGGGGGCAGAGAACTATGGCTACACCTTC.

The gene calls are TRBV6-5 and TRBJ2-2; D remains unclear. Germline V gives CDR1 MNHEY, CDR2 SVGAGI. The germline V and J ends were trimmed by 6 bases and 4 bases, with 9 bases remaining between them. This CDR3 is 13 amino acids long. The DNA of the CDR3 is TGTGCCAGCAGAACCGGTATCACCGGGGAGCTGTTTTTT. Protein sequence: CASRTGITGELFF.

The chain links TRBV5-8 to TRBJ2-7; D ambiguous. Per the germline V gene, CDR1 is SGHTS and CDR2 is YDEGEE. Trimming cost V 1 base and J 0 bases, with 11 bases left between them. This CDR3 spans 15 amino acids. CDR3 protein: CASSLSVGYSYEQYF. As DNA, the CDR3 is TGTGCCAGCAGCTTGTCCGTAGGTTACTCCTACGAGCAGTACTTC. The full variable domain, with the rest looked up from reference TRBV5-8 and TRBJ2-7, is EAGVTQSPTHLIKTRGQQATLRCSPISGHTSVYWYQQALGLGLQFLLWYDEGEERNRGNFPPRFSGRQFPNYSSELNVNALELEDSALYLCASSLSVGYSYEQYFGPGTRLTVT.

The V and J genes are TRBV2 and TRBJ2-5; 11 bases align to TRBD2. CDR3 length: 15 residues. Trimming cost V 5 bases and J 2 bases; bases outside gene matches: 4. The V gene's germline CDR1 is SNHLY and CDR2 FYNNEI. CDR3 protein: CASSRTSGRQETQYF. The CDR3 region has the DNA TGTGCCAGCAGTCGGACTAGCGGGCGACAAGAGACCCAGTACTTC.